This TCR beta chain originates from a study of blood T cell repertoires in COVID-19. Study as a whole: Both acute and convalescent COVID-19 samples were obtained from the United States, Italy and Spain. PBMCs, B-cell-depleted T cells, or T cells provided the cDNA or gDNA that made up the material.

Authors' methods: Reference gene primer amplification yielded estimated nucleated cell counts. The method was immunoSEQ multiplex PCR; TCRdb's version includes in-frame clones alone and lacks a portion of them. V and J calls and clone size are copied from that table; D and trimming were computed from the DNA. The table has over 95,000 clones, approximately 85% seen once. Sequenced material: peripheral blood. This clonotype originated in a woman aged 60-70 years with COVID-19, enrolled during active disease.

The CDR3 coding sequence is TGTGCCATCAGTAACGTTCCGGGACTAGCGGGGGATATATATAAGGGTGAGCAGTTCTTC. Its protein is CAISNVPGLAGDIYKGEQFF. The V gene is TRBV10-3, the J gene TRBJ2-1; TRBD2 matches 14 bases. In germline, CDR1 is ENHRY, CDR2 SYGVKD. Unmatched junction bases numbered 21, after V lost 5 bases and J lost 9 bases. This CDR3 has 20 residues.